The 2 T cell receptor beta chains in this list originate from one sample, sequenced in a study of PD-1 blockade in mismatch repair-deficient tumors. Sequenced by immunoSEQ multiplex PCR; TCRdb stores in-frame clones only, minus some. Of around 100,000 clones in the sample, roughly 80% were seen once. The sequences come from peripheral blood, collected roughly 13 months after starting pembrolizumab. All receptors come from an adult with mismatch repair-deficient cancer.

The chain links TRBV7-8 to TRBJ1-3; D might be TRBD1 (5 bases). The CDR3 is 14 amino acids. The germline CDR1 and CDR2 sequences are SGHVS and FQNEAQ. Trimming removed 1 base at V and 4 bases at J, with 8 bases between. This CDR3 is CASSLVQAGNTIYF. In nucleotides, the CDR3 is TGTGCCAGCAGCTTAGTACAGGCCGGAAACACCATATATTTT.

V usage is TRBV19 and J usage is TRBJ1-3; D ambiguous. CDR1 and CDR2 from the germline V gene are LNHDA and SQIVND (reference sequence). The ends were cut back, 1 base at V and 5 bases at J, with 12 bases in the middle. The CDR3 spans 15 residues. CDR3 DNA sequence: TGTGCCAGTAGTATAGGCGAGTCCAGCAGAAACACCATATATTTT. The encoded protein is CASSIGESSRNTIYF. Together with reference TRBV19 and TRBJ1-3, the CDR3 gives the full variable domain: DGGITQSPKYLFRKEGQNVTLSCEQNLNHDAMYWYRQDPGQGLRLIYYSQIVNDFQKGDIAEGYSVSREKKESFPLTVTSAQKNPTAFYLCASSIGESSRNTIYFGEGSWLTVV.